These 2 T cell receptor beta chains were sequenced from one sample in a study of CD8 T cells in Susac syndrome. cDNA came from around 0.54 to 1 ug RNA primed by random hexamers. Each CDR3 protein is one row after TCRdb ran MiXCR on the immunoSEQ multiplex PCR reads. The sample gives about 150,000 distinct CDR3 sequences, 85% to 95% of which show up once; about 0.19% is in the top ten. The sample comprised CD8+ T cells from PBMCs. The receptors derive from a human donor with multiple sclerosis.

The rearrangement uses TRBV7-9 and TRBJ1-4, with a possible D match to TRBD1 (5 bases). The CDR3 spans 15 residues. With 5 bases removed from V and 8 bases from J, the gap between germline ends came to 18 bases. The germline V gene encodes CDR1 SEHNR and CDR2 FQNEAQ (reference sequence). The CDR3 DNA reads as TGTGCCAGCAGCCCCGCGGGGCCGGCGGGGGAAAAACTGTTTTTT. Encoded protein: CASSPAGPAGEKLFF.

The chain combines TRBV5-6 with TRBJ1-2; 10 nucleotides match TRBD1. The CDR3 is made up of 15 amino acids. Per the germline V gene, CDR1 is SGHDT and CDR2 is YYEEEE. V was pared by 2 bases and J by 6 bases, with 7 bases of the junction left unmatched. CDR3: CASSFDRGLYDGYTF. The CDR3 region has the DNA TGTGCCAGCAGCTTCGACAGGGGGCTATATGATGGCTACACCTTC.